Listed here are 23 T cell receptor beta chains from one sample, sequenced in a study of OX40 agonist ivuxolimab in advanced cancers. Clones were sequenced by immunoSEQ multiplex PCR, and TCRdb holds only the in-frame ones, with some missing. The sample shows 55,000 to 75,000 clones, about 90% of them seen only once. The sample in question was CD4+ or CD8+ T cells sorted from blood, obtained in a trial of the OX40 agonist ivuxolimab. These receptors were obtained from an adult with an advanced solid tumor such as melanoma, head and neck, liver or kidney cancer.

CDR3 nucleotide sequence: TGTGCCAGCAGCTTGAGCCCCGCACAAGAGACCCAGTACTTC. It is translated as CASSLSPAQETQYF. This chain uses TRBV5-8 with TRBJ2-5, with unresolved D. The CDR3 runs 14 residues. V was clipped by 1 base and J by 2 bases, with 9 bases between them. Germline V gives CDR1 SGHTS, CDR2 YDEGEE.

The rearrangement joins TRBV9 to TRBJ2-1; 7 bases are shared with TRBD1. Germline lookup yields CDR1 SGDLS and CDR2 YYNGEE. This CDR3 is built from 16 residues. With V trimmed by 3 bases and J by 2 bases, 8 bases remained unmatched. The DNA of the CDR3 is TGTGCCAGCAGCGAAGGCGCCGGGACAGCCTACAATGAGCAGTTCTTC. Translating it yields CASSEGAGTAYNEQFF.

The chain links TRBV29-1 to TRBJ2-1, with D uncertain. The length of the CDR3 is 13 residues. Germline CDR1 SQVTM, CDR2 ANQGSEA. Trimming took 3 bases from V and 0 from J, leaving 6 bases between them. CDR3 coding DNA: TGCAGCGTTGAGATGTTCTCCTACAATGAGCAGTTCTTC. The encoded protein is CSVEMFSYNEQFF.

The CDR3: CASSLGFYEQFF. CDR3 nucleotides: TGTGCCAGCAGCCTCGGGTTTTATGAGCAGTTCTTC. This chain joins TRBV11-2 and TRBJ2-1, with no clear D. The V and J ends lost 5 bases and 8 bases respectively, with 10 bases between them. The CDR3 loop spans 12 amino acids. Per the germline V gene, CDR1 is SGHAT and CDR2 is FQNNGV.

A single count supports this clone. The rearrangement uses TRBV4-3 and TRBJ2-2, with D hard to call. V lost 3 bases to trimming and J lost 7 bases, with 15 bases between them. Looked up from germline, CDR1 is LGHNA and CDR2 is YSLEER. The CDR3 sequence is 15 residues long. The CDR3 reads CASSHGQEFGGELFF. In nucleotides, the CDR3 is TGCGCCAGCAGCCACGGCCAAGAGTTCGGCGGGGAGCTGTTTTTT.

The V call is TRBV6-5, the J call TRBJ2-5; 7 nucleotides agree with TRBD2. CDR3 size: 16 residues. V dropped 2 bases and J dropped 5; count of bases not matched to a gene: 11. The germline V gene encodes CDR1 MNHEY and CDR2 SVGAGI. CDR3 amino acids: CASSYGEVPSGETQYF. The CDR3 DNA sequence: TGTGCCAGCAGTTACGGAGAAGTTCCTAGCGGTGAGACCCAGTACTTC.

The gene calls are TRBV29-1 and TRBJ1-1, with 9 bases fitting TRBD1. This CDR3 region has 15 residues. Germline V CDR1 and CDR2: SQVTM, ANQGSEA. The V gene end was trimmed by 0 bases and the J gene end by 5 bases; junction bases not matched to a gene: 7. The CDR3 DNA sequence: TGCAGCGTTGAAGATGTTTTGGGACAGGGTACTGAAGCTTTCTTT. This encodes CSVEDVLGQGTEAFF.

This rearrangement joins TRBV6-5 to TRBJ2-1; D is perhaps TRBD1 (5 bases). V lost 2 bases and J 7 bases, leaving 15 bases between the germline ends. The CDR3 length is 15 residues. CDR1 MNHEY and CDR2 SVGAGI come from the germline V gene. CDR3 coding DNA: TGTGCCAGCAGTTACACAGGAACAGTGGGAAATGAGCAGTTCTTC. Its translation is CASSYTGTVGNEQFF.

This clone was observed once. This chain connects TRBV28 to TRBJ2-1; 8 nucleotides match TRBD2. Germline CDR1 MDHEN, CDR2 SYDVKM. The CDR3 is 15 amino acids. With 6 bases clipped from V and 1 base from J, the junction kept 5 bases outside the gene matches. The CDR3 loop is CASSLGLASYNEQFF. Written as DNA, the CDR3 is TGTGCCAGCAGCCTCGGACTAGCTTCCTACAATGAGCAGTTCTTC.

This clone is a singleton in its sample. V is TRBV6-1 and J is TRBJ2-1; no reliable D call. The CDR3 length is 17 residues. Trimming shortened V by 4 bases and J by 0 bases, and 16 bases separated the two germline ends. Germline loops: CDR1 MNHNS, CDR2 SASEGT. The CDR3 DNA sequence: TGTGCCAGCAGTGCCTCCCAACACGACTTCTCCTACAATGAGCAGTTCTTC. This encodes CASSASQHDFSYNEQFF.

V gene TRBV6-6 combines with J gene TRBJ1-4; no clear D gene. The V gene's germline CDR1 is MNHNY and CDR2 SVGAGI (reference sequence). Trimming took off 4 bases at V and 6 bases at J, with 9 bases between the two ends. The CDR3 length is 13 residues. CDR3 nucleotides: TGTGCCAGCAGTTGGATCTCCTATGAAAAACTGTTTTTT. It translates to CASSWISYEKLFF.

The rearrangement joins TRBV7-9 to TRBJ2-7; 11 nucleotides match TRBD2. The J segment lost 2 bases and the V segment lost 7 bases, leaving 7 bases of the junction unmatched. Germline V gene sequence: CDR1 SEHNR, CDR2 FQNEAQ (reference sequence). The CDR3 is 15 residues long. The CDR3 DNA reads TGTGCCAGCACCCCAGGACTAGCGGGCCCCTACGAGCAGTACTTC. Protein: CASTPGLAGPYEQYF.

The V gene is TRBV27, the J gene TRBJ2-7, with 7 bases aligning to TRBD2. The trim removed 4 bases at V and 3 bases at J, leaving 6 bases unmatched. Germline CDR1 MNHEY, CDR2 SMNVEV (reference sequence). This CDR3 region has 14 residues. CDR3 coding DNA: TGTGCCAGCAGTTCGGGACTACGAAACTACGAGCAGTACTTC. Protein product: CASSSGLRNYEQYF.

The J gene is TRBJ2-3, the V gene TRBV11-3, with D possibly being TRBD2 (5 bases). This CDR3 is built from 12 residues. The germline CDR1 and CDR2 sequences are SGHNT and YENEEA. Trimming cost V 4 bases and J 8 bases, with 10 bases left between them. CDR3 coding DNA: TGTGCCAGCAGCTCAGACTACTCTACGCAGTATTTT. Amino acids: CASSSDYSTQYF.

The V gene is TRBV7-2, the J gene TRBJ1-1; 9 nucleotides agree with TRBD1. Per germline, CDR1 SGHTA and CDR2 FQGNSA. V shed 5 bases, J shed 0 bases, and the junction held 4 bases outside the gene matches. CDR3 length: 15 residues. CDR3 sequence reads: CASSEGQGLNTEAFF. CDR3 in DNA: TGTGCCAGCAGCGAGGGACAGGGATTGAACACTGAAGCTTTCTTT.

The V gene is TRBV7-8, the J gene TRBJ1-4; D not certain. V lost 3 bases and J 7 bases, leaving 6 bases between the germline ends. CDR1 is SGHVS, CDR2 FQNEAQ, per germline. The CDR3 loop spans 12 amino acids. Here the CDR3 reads CASSFGFEKLFF. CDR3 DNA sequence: TGTGCCAGCAGCTTTGGGTTTGAAAAACTGTTTTTT.

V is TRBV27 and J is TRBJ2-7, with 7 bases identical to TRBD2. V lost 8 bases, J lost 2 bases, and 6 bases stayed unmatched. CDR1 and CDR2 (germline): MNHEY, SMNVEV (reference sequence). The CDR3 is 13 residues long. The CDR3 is CASGLTSAYEQYF. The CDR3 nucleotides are TGTGCCAGCGGCCTAACTAGCGCCTACGAGCAGTACTTC.

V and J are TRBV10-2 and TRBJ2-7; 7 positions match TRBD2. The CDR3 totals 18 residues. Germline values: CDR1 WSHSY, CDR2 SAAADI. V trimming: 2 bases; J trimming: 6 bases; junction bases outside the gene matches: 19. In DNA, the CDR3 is TGCGCCAGCAGTGAGGGCCGCGGGAGAACTCCTACCCCGGGCGAGCAGTACTTC. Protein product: CASSEGRGRTPTPGEQYF.

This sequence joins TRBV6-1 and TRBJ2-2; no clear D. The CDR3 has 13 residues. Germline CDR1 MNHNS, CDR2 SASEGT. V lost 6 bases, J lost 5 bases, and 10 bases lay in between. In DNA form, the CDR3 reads TGTGCCAGCAGCGACCCGTTGACCGGGGAGCTGTTTTTT. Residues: CASSDPLTGELFF.

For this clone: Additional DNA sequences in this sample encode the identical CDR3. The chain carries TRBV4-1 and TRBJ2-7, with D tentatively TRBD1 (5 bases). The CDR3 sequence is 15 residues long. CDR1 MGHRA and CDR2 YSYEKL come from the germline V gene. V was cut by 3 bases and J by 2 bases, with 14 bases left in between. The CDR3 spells CASSHLGQGAYEQYF. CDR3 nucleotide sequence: TGCGCCAGCAGCCACCTCGGGCAGGGCGCCTACGAGCAGTACTTC.

CDR3 in DNA: TGTGCCAGCAGCCCCGGGACAGACAATGAGCAGTTCTTC. It is translated as CASSPGTDNEQFF. J is TRBJ2-1 and V is TRBV6-5; 7 bases match TRBD1. The CDR3 is 13 residues long. Germline V gene lookup returns CDR1 MNHEY and CDR2 SVGAGI. V was pared by 6 bases and J by 5 bases, with 4 bases of the junction left unmatched.

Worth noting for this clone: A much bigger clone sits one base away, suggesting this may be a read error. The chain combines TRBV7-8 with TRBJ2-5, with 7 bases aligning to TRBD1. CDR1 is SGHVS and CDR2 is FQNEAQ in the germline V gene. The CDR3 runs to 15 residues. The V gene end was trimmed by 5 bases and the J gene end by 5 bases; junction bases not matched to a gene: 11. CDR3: CASSRTIEDRETQYF. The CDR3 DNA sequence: TGTGCCAGCAGCCGCACCATTGAGGACAGGGAGACCCAGTACTTC.

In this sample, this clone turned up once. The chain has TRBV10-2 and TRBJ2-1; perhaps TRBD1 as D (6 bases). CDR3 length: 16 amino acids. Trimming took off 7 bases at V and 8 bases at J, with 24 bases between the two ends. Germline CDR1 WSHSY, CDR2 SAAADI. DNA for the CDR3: TGCGCCAGCACCCAGGGATTAGGGGGAGAGTACGATGAGCAGTTCTTC. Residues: CASTQGLGGEYDEQFF.